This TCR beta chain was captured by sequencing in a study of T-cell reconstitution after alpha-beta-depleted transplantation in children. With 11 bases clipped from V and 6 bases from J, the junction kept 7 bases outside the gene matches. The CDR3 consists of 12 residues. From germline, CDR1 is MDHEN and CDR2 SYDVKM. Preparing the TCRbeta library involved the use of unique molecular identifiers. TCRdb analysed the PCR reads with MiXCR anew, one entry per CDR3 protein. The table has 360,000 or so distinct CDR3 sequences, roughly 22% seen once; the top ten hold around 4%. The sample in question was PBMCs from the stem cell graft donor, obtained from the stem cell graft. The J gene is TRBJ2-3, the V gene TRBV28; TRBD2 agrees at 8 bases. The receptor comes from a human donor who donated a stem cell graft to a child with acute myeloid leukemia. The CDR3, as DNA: TGTGCCTGCAAGCGGGAGACGGATACGCAGTATTTT. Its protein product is CACKRETDTQYF.